Shown below are 8 T cell receptor beta chains from a single sample sequenced in a study of CD8+ T cells in alopecia areata. RNA extraction and reverse transcription yielded cDNA as sequencing template. Method: immunoSEQ multiplex PCR; TCRdb's copy keeps in-frame clones and lacks some. Among fewer than 100,000 clones listed, around 60% were seen once. Treatment defined: oral pan-JAK inhibitor, 5-10 mg twice daily. Sequencing used CD8+ T cells sorted from blood, obtained at week 4, from a patient treated with tofacitinib. These receptors originate from a human donor with alopecia areata.

This chain uses TRBV7-9 with TRBJ2-3; 13 bases align to TRBD2. The CDR3 extends over 18 amino acids. Germline CDR1 reads SEHNR; CDR2 reads FQNEAQ (reference sequence). V was clipped by 3 bases and J by 2 bases; unmatched bases: 8. Here the CDR3 reads CASSLPRLAGGLTDTQYF. The CDR3 DNA reads as TGTGCCAGCAGCTTGCCGCGACTAGCGGGAGGCCTCACAGATACGCAGTATTTT.

The V and J genes are TRBV30 and TRBJ1-5; no firm D call. The CDR3 is made up of 13 amino acids. CDR1 GTSNPN and CDR2 SVGIG come from the germline V gene (reference sequence). V was shortened by 2 bases and J by 0 bases, with 5 bases between the two germline ends. The CDR3 sequence is CAWSLDSNQPQHF. The DNA of the CDR3 is TGTGCCTGGAGTTTGGATAGCAATCAGCCCCAGCATTTT.

V gene TRBV5-1 combines with J gene TRBJ2-1; D may be TRBD2 (6 bases). V lost 3 bases, J lost 4 bases, and 14 bases lay in between. This CDR3 has 15 amino acids. Germline CDR1 and CDR2: SGHRS and YFSETQ. The CDR3 here is CASSSLQEGYNEQFF. CDR3 DNA sequence: TGCGCCAGCAGCTCTCTACAGGAGGGGTACAATGAGCAGTTCTTC.

There are a few counts of this clone. The chain combines TRBV30 with TRBJ2-3; TRBD1 might be the D (5 bases). The CDR3 extends over 14 amino acids. The V end lost 5 bases, the J end lost 3 bases, and 15 bases lay between the germline ends. Germline V gene lookup returns CDR1 GTSNPN and CDR2 SVGIG (reference sequence). The CDR3 region has the DNA TGTGCCTGGCATGGGGCGATGGGGACAGATACGCAGTATTTT. This sequence encodes CAWHGAMGTDTQYF.

V gene TRBV5-6 combines with J gene TRBJ2-2; D not certain. Trimming took off 0 bases at V and 0 bases at J, with 12 bases between the two ends. The CDR3 sequence is 17 residues long. CDR1 and CDR2 (germline): SGHDT, YYEEEE. CDR3 residues: CASSLVGQSANTGELFF. The DNA of the CDR3 is TGTGCCAGCAGCTTGGTAGGGCAGAGCGCGAACACCGGGGAGCTGTTTTTT.

This clone was recorded only once. The chain is built from TRBV14 and TRBJ1-5, with D possibly matching TRBD1 (5 bases). Germline V gene lookup returns CDR1 SGHDN and CDR2 FVKESK. V was pared by 2 bases and J by 1 base, with 21 bases between. The CDR3 is 19 residues long. As DNA, the CDR3 is TGTGCCAGCAGCCAATTACTGTCAGGGAGGGAGGGGAGCAATCAGCCCCAGCATTTT. Its protein is CASSQLLSGREGSNQPQHF.

By share, this clone ranks as medium-sized. A read error may account for a junction end that differs from germline. Other DNA variants within this sample encode the same CDR3. The rearrangement uses TRBV7-9 and TRBJ1-1, with TRBD1 matching over 10 bases. The germline gives CDR1 SEHNR, CDR2 FQNEAQ (reference sequence). The CDR3 loop spans 16 amino acids. CDR3 amino acids: CASSQEFGDRGYEAFF. The CDR3 DNA reads as TGCGCCAGCAGCCAAGAATTTGGGGACAGGGGTTATGAAGCTTTCTTT.

This clone was observed a single time. At the DNA level, this CDR3 is encoded by other sequences in the same sample as well. The CDR3 DNA sequence: TGTGCCAGCAGTTTAGGACAGACCTACGAGCAGTACTTC. Translation: CASSLGQTYEQYF. The chain is built from TRBV27 and TRBJ2-7, with a possible D match to TRBD1 (6 bases). Per germline, CDR1 MNHEY and CDR2 SMNVEV (reference sequence). Trimming shortened V by 2 bases and J by 2 bases, and 7 bases separated the two germline ends. The CDR3 contains 13 residues.